This entry lists 28 T cell receptor beta chains sequenced from one sample in a study of early T cells in non-severe SARS-CoV-2 infection. Using its own MiXCR run on the 5' RACE reads, TCRdb lists one record per CDR3 protein. This sample has around 65,000 distinct CDR3 sequences, with around 13% found just once. This specimen was whole blood, taken at baseline. The source is an adult who was a healthcare worker with PCR-confirmed SARS-CoV-2 infection or an uninfected control (not recorded which).

There are many counts of this clonotype. This chain uses TRBV6-6 with TRBJ1-4; tentative D call: TRBD1 (6 bases). The CDR3 sequence is 13 residues long. The V end lost 6 bases, the J end lost 8 bases, and 13 bases lay between the germline ends. Germline V gene data show CDR1 as MNHNY and CDR2 as SVGAGI (reference sequence). The CDR3 reads CASSRDMGEKLFF. The CDR3 DNA reads as TGTGCCAGCAGCAGGGACATGGGGGAAAAACTGTTTTTT.

The chain has TRBV7-2 and TRBJ1-1; no reliable D call. Per germline, CDR1 SGHTA and CDR2 FQGNSA. Trimming took 1 base from V and 4 from J, leaving 4 bases between them. The CDR3 spans 12 residues. Here the CDR3 reads CASSLGLTEAFF. The CDR3 DNA reads TGTGCCAGCAGCTTAGGACTCACTGAAGCTTTCTTT.

This clonotype was picked up a small number of times. The gene calls are TRBV27 and TRBJ2-7; no reliable D call. V lost 5 bases and J 6 bases, leaving 14 bases between the germline ends. The germline CDR1 and CDR2 sequences are MNHEY and SMNVEV (reference sequence). CDR3 length: 13 residues. CDR3 coding DNA: TGTGCCAGCAGTCAAACTTTTACCCGCGAGCAGTACTTC. Translating gives CASSQTFTREQYF.

The gene calls are TRBV12-3 or TRBV12-4 and TRBJ1-4; 9 bases are shared with TRBD1. V lost 6 bases to trimming and J lost 5 bases; unmatched junction nucleotides: 1. This CDR3 region has 13 residues. The CDR3 DNA reads as TGTGCCAGCAGGGGGACAGGGAATGAAAAACTGTTTTTT. Translating it yields CASRGTGNEKLFF.

This clonotype was detected only a few times. Here the CDR3 DNA reads TGTGCCTGGAGTGTATTGGGGGCCTACGAGCAGTACTTC. It codes for CAWSVLGAYEQYF. The chain is built from TRBV30 and TRBJ2-7; the D call may be TRBD1 or TRBD2 (5 bases each). The CDR3 is made up of 13 amino acids. The germline V and J ends were trimmed by 0 bases and 2 bases, with 8 bases remaining between them. Germline assignment: CDR1 GTSNPN and CDR2 SVGIG (reference sequence).

The CDR3 loop reads CASSLNTAGLNSGNTIYF. For the CDR3, the DNA is TGTGCCAGCAGCCTTAATACGGCAGGACTTAACTCTGGAAACACCATATATTTT. V gene TRBV4-2 combines with J gene TRBJ1-3; D gene ambiguous. The CDR3 length is 18 residues. Per germline, CDR1 LGHNA and CDR2 YNFKEQ. V was shortened by 4 bases and J by 0 bases, with 19 bases between the two germline ends.

The CDR3, as DNA: TGTGCCAGCAGCTTACCCCGCGGGGGGGCCTCCTACAATGAGCAGTTCTTC. It specifies CASSLPRGGASYNEQFF. This chain joins TRBV7-2 and TRBJ2-1; TRBD2 matches 9 bases. The CDR3 is 17 amino acids. Looked up from germline, CDR1 is SGHTA and CDR2 is FQGNSA. V shed 2 bases and J 0 bases; nucleotides not matched to a gene: 5.

This clonotype was counted ten times or more. The chain couples TRBV9 to TRBJ1-2; D unclear. The CDR3 is 14 amino acids. Deletions cut 3 bases from V and 1 base from J, with 10 bases between. Looked up from germline, CDR1 is SGDLS and CDR2 is YYNGEE. CDR3 region: CASSAGSVNYGYTF. CDR3 nucleotide sequence: TGTGCCAGCAGCGCGGGATCTGTTAACTATGGCTACACCTTC. Supplemented by reference TRBV9 and TRBJ1-2, the full variable domain reads DSGVTQTPKHLITATGQRVTLRCSPRSGDLSVYWYQQSLDQGLQFLIQYYNGEERAKGNILERFSAQQFPDLHSELNLSSLELGDSALYFCASSAGSVNYGYTFGSGTRLTVV.

This clonotype was seen ten or more times. This sequence joins TRBV28 and TRBJ1-3; 8 positions match TRBD1. This CDR3 is built from 14 residues. V gave up 5 bases and J gave up 2 bases; unmatched junction bases: 2. Per the germline V gene, CDR1 is MDHEN and CDR2 is SYDVKM. DNA of the CDR3: TGTGCCAGCAGTCCGACAGGGGCTGGAAACACCATATATTTT. Translating gives CASSPTGAGNTIYF. Supplemented by reference TRBV28 and TRBJ1-3, the full variable domain reads DVKVTQSSRYLVKRTGEKVFLECVQDMDHENMFWYRQDPGLGLRLIYFSYDVKMKEKGDIPEGYSVSREKKERFSLILESASTNQTSMYLCASSPTGAGNTIYFGEGSWLTVV.

In this sample, this clonotype turned up a few times. V and J are TRBV12-3 or TRBV12-4 and TRBJ2-1, with 14 positions matching TRBD2. With 3 bases clipped from V and 10 bases from J, the junction kept 8 bases outside the gene matches. CDR3 length: 16 amino acids. CDR3 in amino acids: CASSFEGLAGAGEQFF. The CDR3 region has the DNA TGTGCCAGCAGTTTCGAGGGACTAGCGGGAGCGGGGGAGCAGTTCTTC.

This sequence joins TRBV12-3 or TRBV12-4 and TRBJ2-7; TRBD2 matches at 11 bases. The ends lost 5 bases at V and 9 bases at J; junction bases unmatched: 12. CDR3 length: 15 amino acids. CDR3 amino acids: CASSLVTSGKEGQYF. DNA of the CDR3: TGTGCCAGCAGTCTGGTGACTAGCGGGAAAGAGGGGCAGTACTTC.

The chain uses TRBV2 and TRBJ1-2; a possible D gene is TRBD1 (5 bases). V lost 4 bases and J lost 7, with 10 bases in between. CDR3 length: 12 residues. CDR1 and CDR2 (germline): SNHLY, FYNNEI. The CDR3 sequence: CASSVEGPGYTF. CDR3 coding DNA: TGTGCCAGCAGTGTTGAGGGGCCTGGCTACACCTTC.

This clonotype was seen many times. A junction end diverges from the germline sequence, so it may reflect a read error. The chain couples TRBV29-1 to TRBJ2-3; 7 bases align to TRBD2. The CDR3 is 13 amino acids. Germline V gene lookup returns CDR1 SQVTM and CDR2 ANQGSEA. CDR3 DNA sequence: TGTGCATCTAGCGGAGTTAGCACAGATACGCAGTATTTT. Its translation: CASSGVSTDTQYF.

This rearrangement joins TRBV6-1 to TRBJ1-2, with D perhaps matching TRBD1 (5 bases). This CDR3 spans 17 amino acids. The germline V gene encodes CDR1 MNHNS and CDR2 SASEGT. Trimming stripped 8 bases from V and 2 bases from J, with 24 bases between. CDR3 DNA sequence: TGTGCCAGCGAGTCGGCAGGGACTTACGGATCGAACTATGGCTACACCTTC. As protein: CASESAGTYGSNYGYTF.

The chain joins TRBV28 to TRBJ1-2, with D unclear. Deletions cut 2 bases from V and 8 bases from J, with 6 bases between. There are 11 residues in the CDR3. The germline V gene has CDR1 MDHEN and CDR2 SYDVKM. CDR3 in DNA: TGTGCCAGCAGTTTAGTGGGCGGCTACACCTTC. As protein: CASSLVGGYTF.

This clonotype was detected a few times. The chain links TRBV6-2 or TRBV6-3 to TRBJ2-2; D possibly uses TRBD1 or TRBD2 (5 bases each). The CDR3 is 15 amino acids. The germline V gene encodes CDR1 MNHEY and CDR2 SVGEGT. V lost 2 bases to trimming and J lost 4 bases, with 11 bases between them. Here the CDR3 DNA reads TGTGCCAGCAGTTACCACCAGGGACGCACCGGGGAGCTGTTTTTT. Translated: CASSYHQGRTGELFF.

The table lists this clonotype with many counts. This chain links TRBV12-3 or TRBV12-4 with TRBJ2-1, with 7 bases aligning to TRBD1. The ends lost 6 bases at V and 3 bases at J; junction bases unmatched: 8. This CDR3 is built from 15 residues. CDR3 protein: CASSRKGAVYNEQFF. CDR3 nucleotides: TGTGCCAGCAGCCGGAAGGGGGCGGTCTACAATGAGCAGTTCTTC.

The rearrangement joins TRBV28 to TRBJ1-1, with D unclear. Trimming shortened V by 5 bases and J by 9 bases, and 13 bases separated the two germline ends. This CDR3 spans 12 amino acids. Germline V gene sequence: CDR1 MDHEN, CDR2 SYDVKM. As DNA, the CDR3 is TGTGCCAGCAGTAACGCGATTCTTCAAGCTTTCTTT. Translated: CASSNAILQAFF.

This clonotype was picked up a small number of times. This chain uses TRBV19 with TRBJ2-1; the D gene is possibly TRBD1 (6 bases). The germline V gene encodes CDR1 LNHDA and CDR2 SQIVND (reference sequence). This CDR3 is built from 14 residues. V shed 7 bases and J shed 5 bases, with 15 bases lying between them. The CDR3 region has the DNA TGTGCCAGTACCCCGGGTACAGGGAACAATGAGCAGTTCTTC. Its translation is CASTPGTGNNEQFF. The entire variable domain, with the rest obtained from reference TRBV19 and TRBJ2-1, is as follows: DGGITQSPKYLFRKEGQNVTLSCEQNLNHDAMYWYRQDPGQGLRLIYYSQIVNDFQKGDIAEGYSVSREKKESFPLTVTSAQKNPTAFYLCASTPGTGNNEQFFGPGTRLTVL.

The CDR3 here is CASSRPPTVAQFF. CDR3 nucleotides: TGCGCCAGCAGCCGCCCCCCGACCGTTGCGCAGTTCTTC. The chain couples TRBV5-1 to TRBJ2-1, with D unclear. V lost 4 bases and J 12 bases, leaving 17 bases between the germline ends. This CDR3 region has 13 residues. CDR1 and CDR2 (germline): SGHRS, YFSETQ.

This clonotype has at least ten counts. The gene calls are TRBV24-1 and TRBJ2-1; the match to TRBD2 covers 12 bases. The V segment lost 6 bases and the J segment 4 bases; nucleotides outside the gene matches: 9. This CDR3 region has 17 residues. The germline V gene has CDR1 KGHDR and CDR2 SFDVKD. The CDR3, as DNA: TGTGCCACCAGTCCGGCCGGGACTAGCGGGCTTTACAATGAGCAGTTCTTC. Its protein is CATSPAGTSGLYNEQFF.

This clonotype was picked up a small number of times. The V call is TRBV7-2, the J call TRBJ2-1; D ambiguous. The CDR3 contains 12 residues. The germline V gene encodes CDR1 SGHTA and CDR2 FQGNSA. The V end lost 1 base, the J end lost 9 bases, and 7 bases lay between the germline ends. The CDR3 loop is CASSLVGIEQFF. CDR3 nucleotides: TGTGCCAGCAGCTTAGTTGGAATTGAGCAGTTCTTC.

Here the CDR3 DNA reads TGCGCCAGCAGCCTATACGGGGGGCGCGGCACTGAAGCTTTCTTT. Its protein product is CASSLYGGRGTEAFF. The rearrangement joins TRBV5-1 to TRBJ1-1; TRBD1 is a possible D gene (6 bases). The germline V gene encodes CDR1 SGHRS and CDR2 YFSETQ. CDR3 length: 15 amino acids. The V and J ends lost 4 bases and 4 bases respectively, with 17 bases between them.

This clonotype was seen only a few times. The chain carries TRBV5-1 and TRBJ2-3, with 8 bases aligning to TRBD2. This CDR3 is built from 16 residues. Germline V CDR1 and CDR2: SGHRS, YFSETQ. Trimming at V came to 4 bases and at J to 3 bases, leaving 10 bases not matched to a gene. This CDR3 is CASSQGGTGGTDTQYF. The CDR3 DNA is TGCGCCAGCAGCCAAGGTGGCACGGGAGGGACAGATACGCAGTATTTT. Filled out from reference TRBV5-1 and TRBJ2-3, the complete variable domain reads KAGVTQTPRYLIKTRGQQVTLSCSPISGHRSVSWYQQTPGQGLQFLFEYFSETQRNKGNFPGRFSGRQFSNSRSEMNVSTLELGDSALYLCASSQGGTGGTDTQYFGPGTRLTVL.

This clonotype was seen ten or more times. The chain joins TRBV6-6 to TRBJ1-1, with 8 bases aligning to TRBD1. The V gene end was trimmed by 2 bases and the J gene end by 1 base; junction bases not matched to a gene: 3. CDR1 and CDR2 from the germline V gene are MNHNY and SVGAGI (reference sequence). This CDR3 has 15 amino acids. The CDR3 reads CASSYADRANTEAFF. In DNA, the CDR3 is TGTGCCAGCAGTTACGCGGACAGGGCGAACACTGAAGCTTTCTTT.

The chain uses TRBV14 and TRBJ2-2, with D possibly TRBD1 on 6 matching bases. The CDR3 is 15 amino acids. The V gene lost 2 bases and the J gene lost 1 base, with 8 bases spanning the gap. The germline gives CDR1 SGHDN, CDR2 FVKESK. CDR3 nucleotides: TGTGCCAGCAGCCAATTGGACAGGAACACCGGGGAGCTGTTTTTT. It codes for CASSQLDRNTGELFF.

The chain links TRBV12-3 or TRBV12-4 to TRBJ1-5; 10 bases map to TRBD1. J gave up 4 bases and V 1 base, and 1 base lay outside the gene matches. The CDR3 is 15 residues long. The CDR3 coding sequence is TGTGCCAGCAGTTTAGGGGGACAGGGGAATCAGCCCCAGCATTTT. As protein: CASSLGGQGNQPQHF.

The gene calls are TRBV5-5 and TRBJ2-3; TRBD2 matches at 8 bases. The germline V gene has CDR1 SGHKS and CDR2 YYEKEE (reference sequence). The CDR3 contains 15 residues. The ends lost 4 bases at V and 6 bases at J; junction bases unmatched: 10. CDR3 coding DNA: TGTGCCAGCAGCCTGGGGATAGCGGGAAGTGATACGCAGTATTTT. Its protein product is CASSLGIAGSDTQYF.